The rows below give T cell receptor beta chains drawn from one sample of a study of blood T cells in healthy people across ages. TCRdb independently ran MiXCR on the 5' RACE reads; one entry per CDR3 protein. The repertoire holds about 680,000 distinct CDR3 sequences, with about 52% as singletons. The sequenced sample consisted of blood. These receptors originate from a woman aged 55-70 years in good health. CDR3s include the opening cysteine and the closing phenylalanine or tryptophan. A D gene is named only where the DNA matches it firmly. A clone size is listed for some rows: how often the clone was seen (once, few, many), or a class if it is expanded.

abundance: NA
j_gene: TRBJ2-1
v_gene: TRBV5-4
d_gene: TRBD1
CDR3nt: TGTGCCAGCAGCTTGGGGGGACAGGGAAGGGTGAATGAGCAGTTCTTC
CDR3aa: CASSLGGQGRVNEQFF

abundance: many
j_gene: TRBJ2-1
v_gene: TRBV29-1
d_gene: TRBD2
CDR3nt: TGCAGCGTTGGGGGAGAAACTAGCGGCACCTACAATGAGCAGTTCTTC
CDR3aa: CSVGGETSGTYNEQFF

abundance: NA
j_gene: TRBJ2-1
v_gene: TRBV20-1
d_gene: TRBD1
CDR3nt: TGCAGTGCTAGCCTGCCGCAGGGGGCTGAGAATGAGCAGTTCTTC
CDR3aa: CSASLPQGAENEQFF

abundance: few
j_gene: TRBJ2-5
v_gene: TRBV3-1
d_gene: TRBD2
CDR3nt: TGTGCCAGCAGCCAAGACCCTAGCGGGCCCCAACTGGAGACCCAGTACTTC
CDR3aa: CASSQDPSGPQLETQYF

abundance: NA
j_gene: TRBJ1-2
v_gene: TRBV7-9
d_gene: NA
CDR3nt: TGTGCCAGCAGCTTATCTACTGGACAAAGAGTGGGCTACACCTTC
CDR3aa: CASSLSTGQRVGYTF

abundance: NA
j_gene: TRBJ2-1
v_gene: TRBV20-1
d_gene: TRBD2
CDR3nt: TGCAGTGCTGTTAGCGGGAGGACGGCTGAGCAGTTCTTC
CDR3aa: CSAVSGRTAEQFF

abundance: NA
j_gene: TRBJ2-5
v_gene: TRBV20-1
d_gene: NA
CDR3nt: TGCAGTGCAGCGGGCGGGACGGAGACCCAGTACTTC
CDR3aa: CSAAGGTETQYF

abundance: NA
j_gene: TRBJ2-7
v_gene: TRBV7-2
d_gene: TRBD1
CDR3nt: TGTGCCAGCAGCTTAGCGAAGAGACAGGGGGAGTACGAGCAGTACTTC
CDR3aa: CASSLAKRQGEYEQYF

abundance: NA
j_gene: TRBJ1-1
v_gene: TRBV14
d_gene: NA
CDR3nt: TGTGCCAGCAGCCAAGATATGGGCACTGAAGCTTTCTTT
CDR3aa: CASSQDMGTEAFF

abundance: few
j_gene: TRBJ2-7
v_gene: TRBV7-9
d_gene: NA
CDR3nt: TGTGCCAGCAGCTTAGCTGGACACCTCTCCTACGAGCAGTACTTC
CDR3aa: CASSLAGHLSYEQYF

abundance: once
j_gene: TRBJ1-4
v_gene: TRBV28
d_gene: NA
CDR3nt: TGTGCCAGCAGTTACCGGAGGGCAACTAATGAAAAACTGTTTTTT
CDR3aa: CASSYRRATNEKLFF

abundance: few
j_gene: TRBJ2-1
v_gene: TRBV20-1
d_gene: TRBD2
CDR3nt: TGCAGTGCTAGGACTAGCGGTTACAATGAGCAGTTCTTC
CDR3aa: CSARTSGYNEQFF

abundance: NA
j_gene: TRBJ1-5
v_gene: TRBV20-1
d_gene: NA
CDR3nt: TGCAGTGCTAGAGATAACCGGGGGAATCAGCCCCAGCATTTT
CDR3aa: CSARDNRGNQPQHF

abundance: NA
j_gene: TRBJ2-5
v_gene: TRBV7-2
d_gene: TRBD2
CDR3nt: TGTGCCAGCAGCTTAATGACAGCGGGGGAGCAGTACTTC
CDR3aa: CASSLMTAGEQYF

abundance: NA
j_gene: TRBJ2-7
v_gene: TRBV5-1
d_gene: NA
CDR3nt: TGCGCCAGCAGCCCTGGAGGACAAACGGTCGAGCAGTACTTC
CDR3aa: CASSPGGQTVEQYF

abundance: NA
j_gene: TRBJ2-5
v_gene: TRBV7-7
d_gene: NA
CDR3nt: TGTGCTAGCAGCTTTTTAGGGGGTAGTGAGACCCAGTACTTC
CDR3aa: CASSFLGGSETQYF

abundance: NA
j_gene: TRBJ2-7
v_gene: TRBV12-3/TRBV12-4
d_gene: TRBD1
CDR3nt: TGTGCCAGCAGTCACAGGGGGGCTAGGTCCTACGAGCAGTACTTC
CDR3aa: CASSHRGARSYEQYF

abundance: NA
j_gene: TRBJ1-2
v_gene: TRBV5-5
d_gene: NA
CDR3nt: TGTGCCAGCAGCGTCCAGATCAACAGAGTCTCTAACTATGGCTACACCTTC
CDR3aa: CASSVQINRVSNYGYTF

abundance: once
j_gene: TRBJ2-1
v_gene: TRBV20-1
d_gene: NA
CDR3nt: TGCAGTGCTAGCGAACGGGGGCATTACAGGGAGCAGTTCTTC
CDR3aa: CSASERGHYREQFF

abundance: NA
j_gene: TRBJ1-4
v_gene: TRBV7-2
d_gene: NA
CDR3nt: TGTGCCAGCAGCTTTAGTTCGGCAGGCCTGGGGGAACTGTTTTTT
CDR3aa: CASSFSSAGLGELFF

abundance: NA
j_gene: TRBJ2-1
v_gene: TRBV5-1
d_gene: TRBD2
CDR3nt: TGCGCCAGCAGCCGGGACTATTCCTCCTACAATGAGCAGTTCTTC
CDR3aa: CASSRDYSSYNEQFF

abundance: NA
j_gene: TRBJ1-6
v_gene: TRBV6-1
d_gene: NA
CDR3nt: TGTGCCAGCAGCCGAGACAGCCAGGGAATCAATTCACCCCTCCACTTT
CDR3aa: CASSRDSQGINSPLHF

abundance: NA
j_gene: TRBJ2-7
v_gene: TRBV7-2
d_gene: TRBD2
CDR3nt: TGTGCCAGCAGCTTAGGTGGTAGCGGGCTGGGGTACGAGCAGTACTTC
CDR3aa: CASSLGGSGLGYEQYF

abundance: few
j_gene: TRBJ2-1
v_gene: TRBV7-9
d_gene: NA
CDR3nt: TGTGCCAGCAGCCGGAGACAGTTCAATGAGCAGTTCTTC
CDR3aa: CASSRRQFNEQFF

abundance: few
j_gene: TRBJ2-1
v_gene: TRBV7-2
d_gene: TRBD2
CDR3nt: TGTGCCAGCAGCTCCCACCTAGCGGTTGCCTACAATGAGCAGTTCTTC
CDR3aa: CASSSHLAVAYNEQFF

abundance: NA
j_gene: TRBJ2-1
v_gene: TRBV5-1
d_gene: NA
CDR3nt: TGCGCCAGCAGCTCCACCGGTGAGCAGTTCTTC
CDR3aa: CASSSTGEQFF

abundance: few
j_gene: TRBJ2-7
v_gene: TRBV21-1
d_gene: NA
CDR3nt: TGTGCCAGCAGCGGAGGGGTTCCTAGTATCCGCGAGCAGTACTTC
CDR3aa: CASSGGVPSIREQYF

abundance: NA
j_gene: TRBJ2-1
v_gene: TRBV20-1
d_gene: TRBD2
CDR3nt: TGCAGTGCTGGGACTACCGATACCTACAATGAGCAGTTCTTC
CDR3aa: CSAGTTDTYNEQFF

abundance: NA
j_gene: TRBJ2-7
v_gene: TRBV5-1
d_gene: TRBD1
CDR3nt: TGCGCCGGCAGCCTGGGACAGAATTCCTACGAGCAGTACTTC
CDR3aa: CAGSLGQNSYEQYF

abundance: NA
j_gene: TRBJ1-1
v_gene: TRBV28
d_gene: NA
CDR3nt: TGTGCCAGCGGCTGGTTTGGGACTGAAGCTTTCTTT
CDR3aa: CASGWFGTEAFF

abundance: few
j_gene: TRBJ2-5
v_gene: TRBV10-3
d_gene: NA
CDR3nt: TGTGCCATCAGTGATCTTACAGGGAAGGGGCAGTACTTC
CDR3aa: CAISDLTGKGQYF

abundance: few
j_gene: TRBJ1-4
v_gene: TRBV2
d_gene: NA
CDR3nt: TGTGCTAGCAGTCAGCCGGGGAGGGGCGGTGAAAAACTGTTTTTT
CDR3aa: CASSQPGRGGEKLFF

abundance: NA
j_gene: TRBJ2-1
v_gene: TRBV11-3
d_gene: NA
CDR3nt: TGTGCCAGCAGCCCAGAGGGGGACACTTACAATGAGCAGTTCTTC
CDR3aa: CASSPEGDTYNEQFF

abundance: few
j_gene: TRBJ1-1
v_gene: TRBV7-9
d_gene: NA
CDR3nt: TGTGCCAGCATCCCCGGGCACCTGAACACTGAAGCTTTCTTT
CDR3aa: CASIPGHLNTEAFF

abundance: NA
j_gene: TRBJ2-1
v_gene: TRBV9
d_gene: NA
CDR3nt: TGTGCCAGCAGCGTCCTCGTTGGAGAGCAGTTCTTC
CDR3aa: CASSVLVGEQFF

abundance: NA
j_gene: TRBJ2-7
v_gene: TRBV29-1
d_gene: NA
CDR3nt: TGCAGCGTTGCGGGGGACTCCCACGAGCAGTACTTC
CDR3aa: CSVAGDSHEQYF

abundance: NA
j_gene: TRBJ2-7
v_gene: TRBV6-5
d_gene: TRBD2
CDR3nt: TGTGCCAGTCACCCTCAAGGCACTAGCGGCCCCTACGAGCAGTACTTC
CDR3aa: CASHPQGTSGPYEQYF

abundance: NA
j_gene: TRBJ2-3
v_gene: TRBV20-1
d_gene: NA
CDR3nt: TGCAGCGTCCCTAGGAGAGGGGGCACAGATACGCAGTATTTT
CDR3aa: CSVPRRGGTDTQYF

abundance: NA
j_gene: TRBJ2-1
v_gene: TRBV6-1
d_gene: NA
CDR3nt: TGTGCCAGCAGTGGGAGGGCCCGAATTAATGAGCAGTTCTTC
CDR3aa: CASSGRARINEQFF

abundance: once
j_gene: TRBJ2-5
v_gene: TRBV7-9
d_gene: NA
CDR3nt: TGTGCCAGCAGCTTACCATCCCGAGGGGATAGGGGAGAGACCCAGTACTTC
CDR3aa: CASSLPSRGDRGETQYF

abundance: NA
j_gene: TRBJ2-1
v_gene: TRBV10-3
d_gene: TRBD2
CDR3nt: TGTGCCATCAGTGATCCCATGGGACTAGCGGGACCTAATGAGCAGTTCTTC
CDR3aa: CAISDPMGLAGPNEQFF

abundance: once
j_gene: TRBJ1-1
v_gene: TRBV20-1
d_gene: NA
CDR3nt: TGCAGTGCTACCACGAGTGGGCGCGAGGGTGAAGCTTTCTTT
CDR3aa: CSATTSGREGEAFF

abundance: NA
j_gene: TRBJ2-7
v_gene: TRBV20-1
d_gene: NA
CDR3nt: TGCAGTGCTAGCCCAGGGCAGGGTGGTTACGAGCAGTACTTC
CDR3aa: CSASPGQGGYEQYF

abundance: few
j_gene: TRBJ2-3
v_gene: TRBV10-3
d_gene: TRBD1
CDR3nt: TGTGCCATCAGCCTCCGGGACAGGGGTCTCACAGATACGCAGTATTTT
CDR3aa: CAISLRDRGLTDTQYF